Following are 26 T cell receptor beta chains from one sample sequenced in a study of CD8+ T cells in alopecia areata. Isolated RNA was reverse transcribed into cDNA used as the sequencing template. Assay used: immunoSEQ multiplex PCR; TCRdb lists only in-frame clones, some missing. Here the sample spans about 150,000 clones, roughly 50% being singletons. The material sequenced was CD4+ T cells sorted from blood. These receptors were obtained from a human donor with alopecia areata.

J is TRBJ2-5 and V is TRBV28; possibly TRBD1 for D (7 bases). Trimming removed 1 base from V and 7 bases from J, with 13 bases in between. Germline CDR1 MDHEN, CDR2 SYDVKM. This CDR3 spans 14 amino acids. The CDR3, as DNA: TGTGCCAGCAGTTTATCGCAGGGGGGCTCGACCCAGTACTTC. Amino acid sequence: CASSLSQGGSTQYF.

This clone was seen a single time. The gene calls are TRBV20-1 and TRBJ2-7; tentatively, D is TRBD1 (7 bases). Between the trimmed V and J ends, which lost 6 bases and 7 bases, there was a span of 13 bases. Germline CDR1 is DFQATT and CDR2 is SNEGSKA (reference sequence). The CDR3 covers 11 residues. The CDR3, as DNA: TGCAGTGCAAGGGCAGGGGGGGAGCAGTACTTC. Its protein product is CSARAGGEQYF.

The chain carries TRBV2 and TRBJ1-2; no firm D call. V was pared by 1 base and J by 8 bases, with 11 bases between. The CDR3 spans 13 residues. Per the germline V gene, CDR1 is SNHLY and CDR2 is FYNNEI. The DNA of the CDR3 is TGTGCCAGCAGTGAAGGCTGGCTAGGCGGCTACACCTTC. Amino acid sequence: CASSEGWLGGYTF.

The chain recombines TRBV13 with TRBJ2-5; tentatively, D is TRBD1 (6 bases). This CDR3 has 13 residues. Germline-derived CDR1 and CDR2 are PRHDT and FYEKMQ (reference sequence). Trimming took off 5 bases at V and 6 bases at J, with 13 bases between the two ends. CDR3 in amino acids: CASSVQGGQTQYF. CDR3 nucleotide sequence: TGTGCCAGCAGCGTACAGGGTGGGCAGACCCAGTACTTC.

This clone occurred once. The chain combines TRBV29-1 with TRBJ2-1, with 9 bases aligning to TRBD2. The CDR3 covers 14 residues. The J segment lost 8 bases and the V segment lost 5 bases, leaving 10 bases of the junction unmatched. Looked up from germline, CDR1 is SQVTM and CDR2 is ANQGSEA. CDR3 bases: TGCAGCGTTAGGAGCGGGAGGTTAATCGATGAGCAGTTCTTC. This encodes CSVRSGRLIDEQFF.

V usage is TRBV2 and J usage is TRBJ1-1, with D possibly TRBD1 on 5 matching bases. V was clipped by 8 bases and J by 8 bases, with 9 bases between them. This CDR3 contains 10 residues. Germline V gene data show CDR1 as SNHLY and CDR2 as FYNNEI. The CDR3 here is CASRKGEAFF. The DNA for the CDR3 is TGTGCCAGCCGGAAGGGGGAAGCTTTCTTT.

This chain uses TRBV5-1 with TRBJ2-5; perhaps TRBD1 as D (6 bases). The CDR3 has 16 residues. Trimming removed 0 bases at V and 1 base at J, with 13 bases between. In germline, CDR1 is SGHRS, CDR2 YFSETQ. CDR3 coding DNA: TGCGCCAGCAGCTTGGCCGTAGGGGGATCCCAAGAGACCCAGTACTTC. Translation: CASSLAVGGSQETQYF.

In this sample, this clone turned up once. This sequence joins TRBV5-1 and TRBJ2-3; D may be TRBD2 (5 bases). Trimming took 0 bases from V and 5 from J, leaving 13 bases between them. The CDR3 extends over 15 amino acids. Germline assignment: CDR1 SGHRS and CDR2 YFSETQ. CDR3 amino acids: CASSLEAGPGDTQYF. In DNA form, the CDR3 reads TGCGCCAGCAGCTTGGAGGCGGGCCCTGGAGATACGCAGTATTTT.

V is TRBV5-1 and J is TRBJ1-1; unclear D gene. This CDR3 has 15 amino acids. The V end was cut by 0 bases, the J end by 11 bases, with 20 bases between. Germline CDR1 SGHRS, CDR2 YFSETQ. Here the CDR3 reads CASSLAPGQAVVAFF. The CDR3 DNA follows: TGCGCCAGCAGCTTGGCCCCTGGGCAGGCCGTCGTGGCTTTCTTT.

DNA for the CDR3: TGTGCCAGTAGTTCTTCTAGCGGGCGGGGAGGCCATGAGCAGTTCTTC. It encodes CASSSSSGRGGHEQFF. The V call is TRBV19, the J call TRBJ2-1; 8 bases are a match to TRBD2. The CDR3 has 16 residues. Germline V gives CDR1 LNHDA, CDR2 SQIVND (reference sequence). After removal of 5 bases from V and 8 bases from J, the junction contained 14 bases not matched to a gene.

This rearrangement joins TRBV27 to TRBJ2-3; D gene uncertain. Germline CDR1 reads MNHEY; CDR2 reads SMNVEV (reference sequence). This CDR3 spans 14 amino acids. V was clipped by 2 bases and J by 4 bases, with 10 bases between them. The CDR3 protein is CASSLGHPADTQYF. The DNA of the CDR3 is TGTGCCAGCAGTTTAGGGCATCCCGCAGATACGCAGTATTTT.

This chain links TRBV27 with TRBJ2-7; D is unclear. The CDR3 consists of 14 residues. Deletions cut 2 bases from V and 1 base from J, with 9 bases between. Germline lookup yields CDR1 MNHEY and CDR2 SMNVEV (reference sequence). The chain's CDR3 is CASSLQIPSYEQYF. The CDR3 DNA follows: TGTGCCAGCAGTTTACAGATCCCGTCCTACGAGCAGTACTTC.

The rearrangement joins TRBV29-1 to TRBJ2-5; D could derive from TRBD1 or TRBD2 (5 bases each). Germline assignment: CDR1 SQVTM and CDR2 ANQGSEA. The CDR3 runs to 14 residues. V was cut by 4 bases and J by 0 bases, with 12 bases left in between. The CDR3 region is CSVGDGWYQETQYF. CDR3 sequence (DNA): TGCAGCGTTGGGGACGGTTGGTACCAAGAGACCCAGTACTTC. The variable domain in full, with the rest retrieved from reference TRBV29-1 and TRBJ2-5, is SAVISQKPSRDICQRGTSLTIQCQVDSQVTMMFWYRQQPGQSLTLIATANQGSEATYESGFVIDKFPISRPNLTFSTLTVSNMSPEDSSIYLCSVGDGWYQETQYFGPGTRLLVL.

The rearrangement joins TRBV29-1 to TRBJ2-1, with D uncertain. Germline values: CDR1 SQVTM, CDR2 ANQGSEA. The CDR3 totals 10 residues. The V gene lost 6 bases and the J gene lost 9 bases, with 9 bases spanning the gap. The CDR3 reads CSVLSFEQFF. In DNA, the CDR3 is TGCAGCGTCCTGAGCTTTGAGCAGTTCTTC.

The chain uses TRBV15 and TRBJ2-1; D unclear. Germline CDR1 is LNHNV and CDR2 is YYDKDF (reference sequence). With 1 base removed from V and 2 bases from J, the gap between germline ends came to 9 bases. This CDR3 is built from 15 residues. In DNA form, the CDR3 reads TGTGCCACCAGCAGAGGTCGAGGTACCTACAATGAGCAGTTCTTC. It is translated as CATSRGRGTYNEQFF.

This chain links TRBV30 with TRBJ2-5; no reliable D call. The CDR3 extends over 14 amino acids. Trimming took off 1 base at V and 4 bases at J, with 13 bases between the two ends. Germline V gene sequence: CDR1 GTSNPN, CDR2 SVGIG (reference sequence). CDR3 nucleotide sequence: TGTGCCTGGAGTGGATCGACAAAAACAGAGACCCAGTACTTC. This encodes CAWSGSTKTETQYF.

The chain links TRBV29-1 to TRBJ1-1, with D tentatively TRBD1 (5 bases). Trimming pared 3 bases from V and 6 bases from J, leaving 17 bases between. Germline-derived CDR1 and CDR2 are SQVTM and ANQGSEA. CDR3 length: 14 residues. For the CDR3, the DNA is TGCAGCGTTGATGCCACCGTGCTAGGGGCTGAAGCTTTCTTT. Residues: CSVDATVLGAEAFF.

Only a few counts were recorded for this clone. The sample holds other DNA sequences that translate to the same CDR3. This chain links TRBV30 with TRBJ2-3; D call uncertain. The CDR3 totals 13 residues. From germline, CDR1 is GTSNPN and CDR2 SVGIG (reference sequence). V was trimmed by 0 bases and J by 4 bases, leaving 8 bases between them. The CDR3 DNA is TGTGCCTGGAGTGTACGTCTCCCAGATACGCAGTATTTT. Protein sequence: CAWSVRLPDTQYF.

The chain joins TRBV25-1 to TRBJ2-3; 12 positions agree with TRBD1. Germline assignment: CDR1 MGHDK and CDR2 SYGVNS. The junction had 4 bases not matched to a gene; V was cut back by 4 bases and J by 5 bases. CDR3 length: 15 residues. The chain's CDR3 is CASSVGQGARDTQYF. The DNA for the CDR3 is TGTGCCAGCAGTGTGGGACAGGGGGCCAGAGATACGCAGTATTTT.

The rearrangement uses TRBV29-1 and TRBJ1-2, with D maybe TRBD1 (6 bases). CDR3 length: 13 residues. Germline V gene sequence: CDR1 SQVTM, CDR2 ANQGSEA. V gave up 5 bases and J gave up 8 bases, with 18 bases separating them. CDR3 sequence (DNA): TGCAGCGTTAATGTACGTACACAGGGCGGCTACACCTTC. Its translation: CSVNVRTQGGYTF.

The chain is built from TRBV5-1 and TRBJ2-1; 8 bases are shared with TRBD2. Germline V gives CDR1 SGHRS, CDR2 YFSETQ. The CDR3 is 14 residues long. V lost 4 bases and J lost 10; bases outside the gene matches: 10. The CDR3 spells CASSIAGTFREQFF. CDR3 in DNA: TGCGCCAGCAGCATAGCGGGAACGTTTCGAGAGCAGTTCTTC. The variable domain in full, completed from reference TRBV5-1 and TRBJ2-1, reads KAGVTQTPRYLIKTRGQQVTLSCSPISGHRSVSWYQQTPGQGLQFLFEYFSETQRNKGNFPGRFSGRQFSNSRSEMNVSTLELGDSALYLCASSIAGTFREQFFGPGTRLTVL.

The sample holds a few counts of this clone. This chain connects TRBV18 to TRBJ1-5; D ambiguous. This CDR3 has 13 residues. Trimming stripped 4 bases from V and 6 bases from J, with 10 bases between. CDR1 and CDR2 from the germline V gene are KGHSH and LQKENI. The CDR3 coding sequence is TGTGCCAGCTCACGGGAGTTAGGTCAGCCCCAGCATTTT. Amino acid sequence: CASSRELGQPQHF.

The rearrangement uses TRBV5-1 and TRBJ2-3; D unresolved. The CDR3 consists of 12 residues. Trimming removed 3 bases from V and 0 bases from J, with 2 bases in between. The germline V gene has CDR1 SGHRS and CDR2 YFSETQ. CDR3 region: CASSSSTDTQYF. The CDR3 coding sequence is TGCGCCAGCAGCTCTAGCACAGATACGCAGTATTTT.

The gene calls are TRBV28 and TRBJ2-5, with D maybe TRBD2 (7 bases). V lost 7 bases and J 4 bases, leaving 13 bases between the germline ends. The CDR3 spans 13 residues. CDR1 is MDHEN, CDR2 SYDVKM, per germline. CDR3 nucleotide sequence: TGTGCCAGCACCATAGGGGGGGGAGAGACCCAGTACTTC. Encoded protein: CASTIGGGETQYF.

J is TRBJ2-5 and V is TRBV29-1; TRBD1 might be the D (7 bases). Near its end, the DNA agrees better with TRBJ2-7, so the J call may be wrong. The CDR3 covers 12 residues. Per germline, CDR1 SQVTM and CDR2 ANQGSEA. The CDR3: CSVKTGRYEQYF. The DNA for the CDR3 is TGCAGCGTCAAGACAGGGAGGTACGAGCAGTACTTC.

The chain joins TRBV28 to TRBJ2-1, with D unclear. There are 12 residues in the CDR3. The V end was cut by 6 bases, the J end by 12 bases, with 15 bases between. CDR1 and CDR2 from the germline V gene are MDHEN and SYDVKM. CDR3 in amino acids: CASSQMEVGQFF. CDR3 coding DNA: TGTGCCAGCAGCCAGATGGAAGTTGGGCAGTTCTTC.